These T cell receptor beta chains were read from a single sample in a study of blood T cell repertoires in COVID-19. The method was immunoSEQ multiplex PCR; TCRdb's version includes in-frame clones alone and lacks a portion of them. The sample consists of more than 100,000 clones, about 90% of them appearing once. The sample consisted of peripheral blood. These receptor sequences come from a woman in her fifties or sixties with COVID-19, enrolled during active disease. Both conserved end residues are part of each CDR3. The D gene is left open where the match is weak. Clone size is shown for a subset of rows, as once, few, many or a class of expanded clone.

clone_size j_call d_call v_call cdr3_aa cdr3_nt
NA TRBJ1-6 NA TRBV5-4 CASSSDRTNSPLHF TGTGCCAGCAGTTCCGACAGAACAAATTCACCCCTCCACTTT
NA TRBJ1-2 NA TRBV11-2 CASRKGVGGDYGYTF TGTGCCAGCAGAAAAGGGGTCGGGGGTGACTATGGCTACACCTTC
few TRBJ1-1 NA TRBV2 CASSDRGVGTEAFF TGTGCCAGCAGTGACAGGGGAGTGGGGACTGAAGCTTTCTTT
NA TRBJ1-5 NA TRBV5-6 CASSNWGSNQPQHF TGTGCCAGCAGCAACTGGGGCAGCAATCAGCCCCAGCATTTT
NA TRBJ2-7 TRBD1 TRBV7-9 CASSHPGTGVYEQYF TGTGCCAGCAGCCACCCCGGGACAGGGGTTTACGAGCAGTACTTC
NA TRBJ1-6 NA TRBV10-3 CAGRGTHNSPLHF TGTGCCGGCAGGGGAACCCATAATTCACCCCTCCACTTT
NA TRBJ1-2 NA TRBV7-9 CASSFAGDGYTF TGTGCCAGCAGCTTCGCTGGAGATGGCTACACCTTC
NA TRBJ2-5 NA TRBV3-1/TRBV3-2 CASSEEGTETQYF TGTGCCAGCAGCGAGGAGGGGACGGAGACCCAGTACTTC
few TRBJ2-3 TRBD2 TRBV7-6 CASSLAGTSGGTDTQYF TGTGCCAGCAGCTTAGCGGGGACTAGCGGGGGAACAGATACGCAGTATTTT
NA TRBJ2-5 NA TRBV4-3 CASSQRGEGAWETQYF TGCGCCAGCAGCCAAAGGGGGGAGGGCGCATGGGAGACCCAGTACTTC
NA TRBJ1-1 NA TRBV7-2 CASSLVASTEAFF TGTGCCAGCAGCTTAGTAGCCTCCACTGAAGCTTTCTTT
NA TRBJ2-5 NA TRBV11-3 CASKASTVGAGHEETQYF TGTGCCAGCAAGGCCAGTACGGTGGGGGCAGGCCATGAAGAGACCCAGTACTTC
NA TRBJ2-7 NA TRBV15 CATSRDLSGQWMGEQYF TGTGCCACCAGCAGAGATCTTAGTGGACAGTGGATGGGGGAGCAGTACTTC
NA TRBJ1-5 NA TRBV19 CASSISENSNQPQHF TGTGCCAGTAGTATTTCGGAGAATAGCAATCAGCCCCAGCATTTT
NA TRBJ1-5 TRBD1 TRBV7-9 CASSLSGQGVRGNQPQHF TGTGCCAGCAGCTTATCGGGGCAGGGGGTGAGAGGCAATCAGCCCCAGCATTTT
NA TRBJ2-7 TRBD2 TRBV19 CASSPEGGPVYEQYF TGTGCCAGTAGTCCGGAGGGAGGGCCCGTATACGAGCAGTACTTC
once TRBJ1-3 NA TRBV3-1/TRBV3-2 CASSQAPGSGNTIYF TGTGCCAGCAGCCAAGCGCCCGGGTCTGGAAACACCATATATTTT
once TRBJ1-2 NA TRBV7-6 CASSPHLAENYGYTF TGTGCCAGCAGCCCCCACTTGGCGGAAAACTATGGCTACACCTTC
NA TRBJ1-5 NA TRBV7-2 CASSPDTYSNQPQHF TGTGCCAGCAGCCCGGACACTTATAGCAATCAGCCCCAGCATTTT
NA TRBJ1-3 TRBD1 TRBV3-1/TRBV3-2 CASSRTGFSGNTIYF TGTGCCAGCAGCCGGACAGGGTTCTCTGGAAACACCATATATTTT
NA TRBJ2-7 NA TRBV27 CASSLSGDRYEQYF TGTGCCAGCAGTTTATCCGGCGACAGATACGAGCAGTACTTC
NA TRBJ1-5 NA TRBV4-1 CASSQDWRQPQHF TGCGCCAGCAGCCAAGATTGGAGGCAGCCCCAGCATTTT
NA TRBJ2-6 NA TRBV27 CASSLSPLPGANVLTF TGTGCCAGCAGTTTATCCCCTCTCCCTGGGGCCAACGTCCTGACTTTC
NA TRBJ1-1 TRBD1 TRBV7-2 CASSSQGVNTEAFF TGTGCCAGCAGCTCACAGGGGGTGAACACTGAAGCTTTCTTT
once TRBJ1-2 NA TRBV11-2 CASSLSRAEGYTF TGTGCCAGCAGCTTAAGCAGGGCGGAAGGCTACACCTTC
NA TRBJ2-7 TRBD2 TRBV19 CASSMGGISYEQYF TGTGCCAGTAGTATGGGGGGGATCTCCTACGAGCAGTACTTC
NA TRBJ1-4 TRBD1 TRBV18 CASSPRGRTYEKLFF TGTGCCAGCTCACCAAGGGGGCGTACGTATGAAAAACTGTTTTTT
NA TRBJ1-4 NA TRBV14 CASSQGAGLEKLFF TGTGCCAGCAGCCAAGGGGCGGGGCTGGAAAAACTGTTTTTT
NA TRBJ1-5 TRBD1 TRBV19 CASSTDRNQPQHF TGTGCCAGTAGTACGGACAGGAATCAGCCCCAGCATTTT
few TRBJ2-2 NA TRBV9 CASSALKNTGELFF TGTGCCAGCAGCGCGTTAAAGAACACCGGGGAGCTGTTTTTT
NA TRBJ2-1 TRBD2 TRBV5-1 CASSLDGGALSYNEQFF TGCGCCAGCAGCTTGGACGGGGGGGCTCTCTCCTACAATGAGCAGTTCTTC
NA TRBJ2-1 TRBD1 TRBV7-3 CASSAGQGAFYEQFF TGTGCCAGCAGCGCCGGACAGGGGGCTTTTTATGAGCAGTTCTTC
NA TRBJ2-2 NA TRBV3-1/TRBV3-2 CASSHRLANTGELFF TGTGCCAGCAGCCACAGACTAGCGAACACCGGGGAGCTGTTTTTT
NA TRBJ1-1 NA TRBV5-4 CASSWTGTEAFF TGTGCCAGCAGCTGGACGGGAACTGAAGCTTTCTTT
NA TRBJ2-7 NA TRBV19 CASSPAGGSYEQYF TGTGCCAGTAGTCCGGCAGGTGGGTCCTACGAGCAGTACTTC
NA TRBJ1-1 NA TRBV12-3/TRBV12-4 CASSLEWQVEAFF TGTGCCAGCAGTTTAGAGTGGCAGGTTGAAGCTTTCTTT
NA TRBJ1-3 NA TRBV18 CASSPGQTLVHTIYF TGTGCCAGCTCACCTGGACAGACGTTGGTTCACACCATATATTTT
NA TRBJ2-2 NA TRBV19 CASSIGVWGGRDNTGELFF TGTGCCAGTAGTATAGGCGTTTGGGGGGGCCGAGACAACACCGGGGAGCTGTTTTTT
NA TRBJ1-5 TRBD1 TRBV19 CASIGTVNSNQPQHF TGTGCCAGTATTGGGACAGTGAATAGCAATCAGCCCCAGCATTTT
NA TRBJ2-1 TRBD2 TRBV11-3 CASSRLAGEYNEQFF TGTGCCAGCAGCCGACTAGCGGGGGAGTACAATGAGCAGTTCTTC
NA TRBJ2-7 TRBD1 TRBV6-2/TRBV6-3 CASSDPGQGKYEQYF TGTGCCAGCAGTGACCCGGGACAGGGAAAATACGAGCAGTACTTC
NA TRBJ2-3 NA TRBV5-6 CASSLFTAGPTDTQYF TGTGCCAGCAGCTTGTTCACCGCGGGGCCCACAGATACGCAGTATTTT
NA TRBJ2-3 NA TRBV5-1 CASKLDSSPDTQYF TGCGCCAGCAAGCTGGACAGTTCGCCAGATACGCAGTATTTT
NA TRBJ1-2 NA TRBV2 CAIPEGGEGGYTF TGTGCCATCCCGGAGGGGGGGGAAGGTGGCTACACCTTC
NA TRBJ2-7 NA TRBV18 CASSPGGDASYEQYF TGTGCCAGCTCACCTGGAGGGGATGCCTCCTACGAGCAGTACTTC
few TRBJ1-1 TRBD1 TRBV5-6 CASSRRTGRANTEAFF TGTGCCAGCAGCAGACGGACAGGGCGCGCGAACACTGAAGCTTTCTTT